Listed below are T cell receptor beta chains from one sample, sequenced in a study of cytomegalovirus exposure and HLA in healthy donors. Generated by immunoSEQ multiplex PCR, the TCRdb table keeps only in-frame clones and is missing some. The sample data list approximately 140,000 clones. Sequences were obtained from PBMCs. The receptors here all came from a middle-aged woman in good health and CMV-seronegative. The CDR3 runs from the conserved cysteine through the conserved F or W.

TRBV18,TRBJ2-3,CASSPRTDTQYF
TRBV19,TRBJ1-1,CASSLGPNTEAFF
TRBV28,TRBJ1-5,CASSPDGENQPQHF
TRBV6-1,TRBJ2-5,CASSETGGTETQYF
TRBV6-5,TRBJ1-4,CASSYDQGAIGEKLFF
TRBV11-2,TRBJ1-3,CASRRSLASGNTIYF
TRBV7-9,TRBJ2-3,CASRQTESTDTQYF
TRBV7-2,TRBJ1-1,CASSFRDRGRDMNTEAFF
TRBV28,TRBJ2-5,CASSLLQETQYF
TRBV7-2,TRBJ1-6,CASSRDSAISPLHF
TRBV18,TRBJ2-6,CASSPFSGANVLTF
TRBV6-6,TRBJ1-5,CASSYVQGVDQPQHF
TRBV11-2,TRBJ1-5,CASSLSAGPGQAQHF
TRBV19,TRBJ1-3,CASRSGVTGNTIYF
TRBV6-1,TRBJ2-1,CASSDSYNEQFF
TRBV5-1,TRBJ2-2,CASSRGDRTYRDTGELFF
TRBV2,TRBJ2-7,CASQEDRPYEQYF
TRBV5-4,TRBJ1-1,CASSLAVNTEAFF
TRBV7-8,TRBJ2-7,CASSSRRERVSYEQYF
TRBV7-9,TRBJ1-5,CASSQQTGLSNQPQHF
TRBV6-1,TRBJ1-1,CASRTSGGNTEAFF
TRBV5-1,TRBJ1-1,CASSYTRDTEAFF
TRBV4-3,TRBJ2-6,CASSQYLIGANVLTF
TRBV5-4,TRBJ2-6,CASRPGLAGANVLTF
TRBV10-3,TRBJ1-2,CAISESQGKEANYGYTF
TRBV7-9,TRBJ1-3,CASSPREWLYF
TRBV7-8,TRBJ2-2,CASSLQLAGNTGELFF
TRBV21-1,TRBJ1-1,CASSKRGTGLNTEAFF
TRBV18,TRBJ1-5,CASSPGGVGQPQHF
TRBV28,TRBJ2-1,CASSLRGLAGPRNEQFF
TRBV4-3,TRBJ1-2,CASSQVQAGYGYTF
TRBV4-3,TRBJ2-3,CASSQDLPSGGTDTQYF
TRBV7-2,TRBJ2-5,CASSFGLAIVKTQYF
TRBV7-2,TRBJ1-1,CASSLLLGEWTEAFF
TRBV14,TRBJ1-2,CASSQVGRVYGYTF
TRBV5-1,TRBJ2-1,CASSPGVILYNEQFF
TRBV28,TRBJ1-2,CASSGLGQGTDRDGYTF
TRBV6-5,TRBJ1-1,CASSLQKGAVTEAFF
TRBV9,TRBJ1-4,CASSSQGARTNEKLFF
TRBV18,TRBJ1-2,CASSPPGVNYGYTF
TRBV4-2,TRBJ1-1,CASSQVRTDAEAFF
TRBV28,TRBJ1-5,CASSLSFRDQPQHF
TRBV11-3,TRBJ2-7,CASSSGQGTQDF
TRBV6-4,TRBJ2-3,CASSDSAGATDTQYF
TRBV7-9,TRBJ1-6,CASSAGTGLGLNSPLHF
TRBV6-6,TRBJ1-5,CASSYGRGRSNQPQHF
TRBV11-3,TRBJ1-1,CASSLDGRGNTEAFF
TRBV9,TRBJ1-1,CASSALGGNTEAFF
TRBV9,TRBJ1-1,CASNEGVRNTEAFF
TRBV4-2,TRBJ1-5,CASSQAGNQPQHF
TRBV5-3,TRBJ2-7,CASPQGHFDEQYF
TRBV18,TRBJ1-2,CASSPQSPDLAKAGYTF
TRBV18,TRBJ2-1,CASSPPSYNEQFF
TRBV6-5,TRBJ1-1,CASSYSIQLNTEAFF
TRBV11-2,TRBJ1-3,CASLADSGNTIYF
TRBV4-2,TRBJ2-5,CASSLPDQETQYF
TRBV21-1,TRBJ2-3,CALNGAGERMDTQYF